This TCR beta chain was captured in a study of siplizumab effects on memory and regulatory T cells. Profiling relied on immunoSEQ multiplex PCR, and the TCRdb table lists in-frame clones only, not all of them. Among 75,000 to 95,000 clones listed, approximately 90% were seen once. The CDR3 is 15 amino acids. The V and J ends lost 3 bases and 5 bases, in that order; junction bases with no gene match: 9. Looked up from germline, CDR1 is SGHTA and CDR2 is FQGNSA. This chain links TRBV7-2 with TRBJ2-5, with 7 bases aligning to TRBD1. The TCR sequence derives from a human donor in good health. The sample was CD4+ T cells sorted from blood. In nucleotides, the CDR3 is TGTGCCAGCAGCTTTGGACAGGATCTTTGGGAGACCCAGTACTTC. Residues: CASSFGQDLWETQYF.